Below are 20 T cell receptor beta chains sequenced from a single sample in a study of blood T cell repertoires in COVID-19 (TCRdb year 2020). Library construction relied on the immunoSEQ multiplex PCR assay. TCRdb's version of the immuneACCESS table is confined to in-frame rearrangements and falls short of the full clone set. An unresolved V gene accounts for under half of the shortfall where checked; the remainder is of unknown origin. This sample lists a few hundred thousand clones; 90% were detected once. The ten largest clones capture roughly 2.9% of the sample. Sequencing was done on a sample of peripheral blood. The receptors originated from a woman aged 25 to 39 with COVID-19, enrolled during active disease.

The chain uses TRBV4-1 and TRBJ2-1; possible D gene TRBD2, 5 bases. Looked up from germline, CDR1 is MGHRA and CDR2 is YSYEKL. V gave up 0 bases and J gave up 10 bases, with 10 bases separating them. CDR3 size: 13 residues. CDR3 bases: TGCGCCAGCAGCCAAGAACGGGTAGCGGAGCAGTTCTTC. It codes for CASSQERVAEQFF.

The rearrangement uses TRBV5-4 and TRBJ1-2; D perhaps matches TRBD1 (6 bases). The ends were cut back, 6 bases at V and 2 bases at J, with 14 bases in the middle. The CDR3 covers 14 residues. Germline V gene data show CDR1 as SGHNT and CDR2 as YYREEE (reference sequence). The CDR3 sequence: CASNSGGVNYGYTF. The CDR3 DNA sequence: TGTGCCAGCAACTCTGGGGGCGTAAACTATGGCTACACCTTC.

V is TRBV12-3 or TRBV12-4 and J is TRBJ1-1, with D perhaps TRBD1 (5 bases). Trimming removed 3 bases from V and 4 bases from J, with 6 bases in between. This CDR3 contains 12 residues. CDR3 nucleotides: TGTGCCAGCAGTTTCGGGGGCACTGAAGCTTTCTTT. Its protein product is CASSFGGTEAFF.

The chain carries TRBV18 and TRBJ1-5, with D maybe TRBD1 (5 bases). Germline V gene sequence: CDR1 KGHSH, CDR2 LQKENI. The V and J ends lost 4 bases and 5 bases respectively, with 15 bases between them. The CDR3 runs 15 residues. CDR3 sequence (DNA): TGTGCCAGCTCACGGGGACGGGGGGTTGATCAGCCCCAGCATTTT. This sequence encodes CASSRGRGVDQPQHF.

This chain links TRBV6-5 with TRBJ1-5; 8 nucleotides align to TRBD1. There are 15 residues in the CDR3. V was clipped by 7 bases and J by 3 bases; unmatched bases: 8. Germline lookup yields CDR1 MNHEY and CDR2 SVGAGI. In DNA, the CDR3 is TGTGCCAGCACTTTAGGACAGGGATACAATCAGCCCCAGCATTTT. This translates into CASTLGQGYNQPQHF.

J is TRBJ2-7 and V is TRBV27; TRBD1 matches 11 bases. Germline V gives CDR1 MNHEY, CDR2 SMNVEV (reference sequence). The CDR3 covers 15 residues. V was pared by 6 bases and J by 5 bases, with 9 bases of the junction left unmatched. This chain's CDR3 is CASRTRDRGRHEQYF. For the CDR3, the DNA is TGTGCCAGCAGGACACGGGACAGGGGGAGGCACGAGCAGTACTTC.

The CDR3 nucleotides read TGTGCCAGCTCCCGCGCAGCAGCGGAAGGTGAAAAACTGTTTTTT. Translated: CASSRAAAEGEKLFF. The rearrangement joins TRBV18 to TRBJ1-4; D is undetermined. This CDR3 is 15 amino acids long. Looked up from germline, CDR1 is KGHSH and CDR2 is LQKENI. Trimming took off 6 bases at V and 7 bases at J, with 18 bases between the two ends.

The chain is built from TRBV6-6 and TRBJ1-1, with unresolved D. Per the germline V gene, CDR1 is MNHNY and CDR2 is SVGAGI (reference sequence). CDR3 length: 15 amino acids. V was cut by 2 bases and J by 0 bases, with 10 bases left in between. The chain's CDR3 is CASSYEGGLNTEAFF. DNA for the CDR3: TGTGCCAGCAGTTACGAGGGCGGATTGAACACTGAAGCTTTCTTT.

V gene TRBV28 combines with J gene TRBJ1-5; no reliable D call. In germline, CDR1 is MDHEN, CDR2 SYDVKM. The CDR3 has 17 amino acids. V gave up 3 bases and J gave up 0 bases, with 15 bases separating them. As DNA, the CDR3 is TGTGCCAGCAGTTTTGGTTCAGGCGAGTATAGCAATCAGCCCCAGCATTTT. As protein: CASSFGSGEYSNQPQHF.

V is TRBV5-8 and J is TRBJ2-4, with D tentatively TRBD1 (6 bases). This CDR3 has 15 residues. V was clipped by 5 bases and J by 6 bases, with 18 bases between them. Germline values: CDR1 SGHTS, CDR2 YDEGEE. The CDR3 DNA follows: TGTGCCAGCAGGCTTCCGGGTTCCAGGGGAAACATTCAGTACTTC. Amino acid sequence: CASRLPGSRGNIQYF.

This rearrangement joins TRBV6-1 to TRBJ1-2, with 9 bases fitting TRBD1. The germline V gene encodes CDR1 MNHNS and CDR2 SASEGT. Trimming cost V 1 base and J 1 base; bases outside gene matches: 7. The CDR3 contains 17 residues. In nucleotides, the CDR3 is TGTGCCAGCAGTGAAGTGCCGGGACAGGGACTTAACTATGGCTACACCTTC. As protein: CASSEVPGQGLNYGYTF.

The chain carries TRBV30 and TRBJ2-7; D is possibly TRBD1 (5 bases). Germline V gene sequence: CDR1 GTSNPN, CDR2 SVGIG (reference sequence). The V end lost 3 bases, the J end lost 3 bases, and 12 bases lay between the germline ends. The CDR3 totals 13 residues. CDR3 sequence reads: CAWSATVNYEQYF. CDR3 bases: TGTGCCTGGAGCGCGACAGTAAACTACGAGCAGTACTTC.

The V and J genes are TRBV7-2 and TRBJ2-7; 7 bases fit TRBD2. The germline CDR1 and CDR2 sequences are SGHTA and FQGNSA. Losses at the gene ends were 4 bases for V and 4 bases for J; bases not matched to a gene: 7. The length of the CDR3 is 14 residues. CDR3 protein: CASSSGLGGYEQYF. The CDR3 DNA is TGTGCCAGCAGCTCGGGACTGGGGGGGTACGAGCAGTACTTC.

This chain connects TRBV19 to TRBJ1-3, with a weak D call TRBD1 (6 bases). The CDR3 has 15 amino acids. The V gene's germline CDR1 is LNHDA and CDR2 SQIVND (reference sequence). Trimming pared 9 bases from V and 0 bases from J, leaving 15 bases between. CDR3 sequence reads: CASAPDRRSGNTIYF. The DNA of the CDR3 is TGTGCCAGCGCCCCGGACAGACGCTCTGGAAACACCATATATTTT.

This chain connects TRBV5-5 to TRBJ2-1; 8 bases are shared with TRBD1. The ends lost 4 bases at V and 8 bases at J; junction bases unmatched: 11. CDR1 is SGHKS, CDR2 YYEKEE, per germline (reference sequence). The CDR3 has 15 amino acids. The CDR3 loop is CASSPGTGRRDEQFF. CDR3 DNA sequence: TGTGCCAGCAGCCCAGGGACAGGTCGGAGGGATGAGCAGTTCTTC.

The chain employs TRBV11-3 and TRBJ2-7; 12 bases are shared with TRBD2. V was clipped by 5 bases and J by 4 bases; unmatched bases: 12. The germline V gene encodes CDR1 SGHNT and CDR2 YENEEA. The CDR3 runs 17 residues. The CDR3 region has the DNA TGTGCCAGCAGCCCCGGCCCTACTAGCGGGAGGAGTTACGAGCAGTACTTC. This translates into CASSPGPTSGRSYEQYF.

DNA for the CDR3: TGTGCCAGCAGTGAGAGCAGGGGTCAAGCCGGGGAGCTGTTTTTT. This encodes CASSESRGQAGELFF. The chain is built from TRBV6-1 and TRBJ2-2; maybe TRBD1 (6 bases). CDR3 length equals 15 residues. CDR1 and CDR2 (germline): MNHNS, SASEGT. Trimming stripped 3 bases from V and 6 bases from J, with 14 bases between.

The chain employs TRBV3-1 (or the pseudogene TRBV3-2) and TRBJ2-3; no definite D call. This CDR3 region has 15 residues. The ends were cut back, 0 bases at V and 2 bases at J, with 9 bases in the middle. The germline CDR1 and CDR2 sequences are LGHDT and YNNKEL (reference sequence). This CDR3 is CASSQDRFPTDTQYF. DNA of the CDR3: TGTGCCAGCAGCCAAGATAGATTCCCCACAGATACGCAGTATTTT.

The V call is TRBV7-8, the J call TRBJ1-6, with 8 positions matching TRBD1. Unmatched junction bases numbered 5, after V lost 5 bases and J lost 8 bases. This CDR3 has 14 amino acids. Germline CDR1 reads SGHVS; CDR2 reads FQNEAQ. CDR3 sequence reads: CASSRTGTDSPLHF. In DNA, the CDR3 is TGTGCCAGCAGCCGGACAGGGACAGATTCACCCCTCCACTTT.

The chain is built from TRBV28 and TRBJ2-3, with D uncertain. The CDR3 runs to 13 residues. Deletions cut 5 bases from V and 0 bases from J, with 6 bases between. Germline CDR1 MDHEN, CDR2 SYDVKM. CDR3 sequence reads: CASSQTSTDTQYF. For the CDR3, the DNA is TGTGCCAGCAGTCAGACTAGCACAGATACGCAGTATTTT.